This record covers a single T cell receptor beta chain. Its antigen is undetermined. These data belong to a study of cytomegalovirus exposure and HLA in healthy donors. Study-wide points: Common viral pathogens seemed to be connected with several of the most significant clusters, according to a later analysis.

Trimming cost V 6 bases and J 0 bases; bases outside gene matches: 3. The CDR3 is made up of 14 amino acids. Germline assignment: CDR1 LGHNT and CDR2 FRNRAP. In the PCR, 60 Vbeta and 13 Jbeta primers were used. The repertoire was sequenced with immunoSEQ multiplex PCR; TCRdb's copy has only in-frame clones and lacks some. Here the sample spans 190,000 or so clones, 75% to 85% being singletons. The receptor was derived from a boy younger than 18 in good health and CMV-seronegative. This chain connects TRBV12-5 to TRBJ1-1, with 8 bases aligning to TRBD1. The sample consisted of PBMCs. This CDR3 reads CASGGDRMNTEAFF. The CDR3 bases are TGTGCTAGTGGGGGGGACAGGATGAACACTGAAGCTTTCTTT.